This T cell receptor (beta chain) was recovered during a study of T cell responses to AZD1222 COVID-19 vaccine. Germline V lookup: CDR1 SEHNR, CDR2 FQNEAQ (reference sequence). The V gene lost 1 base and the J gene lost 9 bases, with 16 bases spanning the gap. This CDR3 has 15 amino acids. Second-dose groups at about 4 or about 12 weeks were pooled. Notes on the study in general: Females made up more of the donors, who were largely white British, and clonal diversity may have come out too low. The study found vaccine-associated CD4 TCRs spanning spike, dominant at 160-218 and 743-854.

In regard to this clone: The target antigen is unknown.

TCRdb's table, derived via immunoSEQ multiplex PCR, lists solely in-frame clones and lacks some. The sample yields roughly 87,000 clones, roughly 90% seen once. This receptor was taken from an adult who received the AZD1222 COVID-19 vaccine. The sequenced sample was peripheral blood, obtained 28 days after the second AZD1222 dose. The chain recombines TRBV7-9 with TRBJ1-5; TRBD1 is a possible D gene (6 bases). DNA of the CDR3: TGTGCCAGCAGCTTAGGGGGACACGGCGCGAGGCCCCAGCATTTT. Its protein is CASSLGGHGARPQHF.